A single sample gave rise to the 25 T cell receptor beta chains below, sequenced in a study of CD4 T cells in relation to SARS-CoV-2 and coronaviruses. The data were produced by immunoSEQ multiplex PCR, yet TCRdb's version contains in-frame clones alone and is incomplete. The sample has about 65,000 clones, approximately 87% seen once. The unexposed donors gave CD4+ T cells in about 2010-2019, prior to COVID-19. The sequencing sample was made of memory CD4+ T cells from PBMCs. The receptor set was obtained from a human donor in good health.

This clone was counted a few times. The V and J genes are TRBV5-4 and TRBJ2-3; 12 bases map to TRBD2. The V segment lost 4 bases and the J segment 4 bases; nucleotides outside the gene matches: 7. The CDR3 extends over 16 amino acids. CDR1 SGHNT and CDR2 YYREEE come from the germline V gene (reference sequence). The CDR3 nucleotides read TGTGCCAGCAGCCTCTCTAGCGGGGGGGTCGCAGATACGCAGTATTTT. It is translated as CASSLSSGGVADTQYF.

CDR3 sequence reads: CASRSSGDTDTQYF. As DNA, the CDR3 is TGTGCCAGCAGGTCTAGCGGGGACACAGATACGCAGTATTTT. The chain links TRBV7-2 to TRBJ2-3; 9 bases line up with TRBD2. The CDR3 consists of 14 residues. The germline V gene has CDR1 SGHTA and CDR2 FQGNSA. V trimming: 6 bases; J trimming: 2 bases; junction bases outside the gene matches: 3.

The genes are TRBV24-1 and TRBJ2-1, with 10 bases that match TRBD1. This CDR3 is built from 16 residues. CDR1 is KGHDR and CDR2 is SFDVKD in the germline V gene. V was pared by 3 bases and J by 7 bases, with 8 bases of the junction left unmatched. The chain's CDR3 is CATSDLDRGQRNEQFF. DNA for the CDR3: TGTGCCACCAGTGATCTTGACAGGGGGCAAAGGAATGAGCAGTTCTTC.

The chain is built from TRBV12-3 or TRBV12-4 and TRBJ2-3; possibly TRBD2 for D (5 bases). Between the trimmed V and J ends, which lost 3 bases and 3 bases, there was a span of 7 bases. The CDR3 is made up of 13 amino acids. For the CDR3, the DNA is TGTGCCAGCAGTTTGAGGAGGACAGATACGCAGTATTTT. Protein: CASSLRRTDTQYF.

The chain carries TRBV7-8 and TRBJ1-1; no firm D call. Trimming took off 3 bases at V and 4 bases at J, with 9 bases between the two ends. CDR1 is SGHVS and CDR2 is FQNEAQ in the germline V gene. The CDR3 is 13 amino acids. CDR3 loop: CASSFGRGTEAFF. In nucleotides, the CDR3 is TGTGCCAGCAGCTTTGGGCGAGGCACTGAAGCTTTCTTT.

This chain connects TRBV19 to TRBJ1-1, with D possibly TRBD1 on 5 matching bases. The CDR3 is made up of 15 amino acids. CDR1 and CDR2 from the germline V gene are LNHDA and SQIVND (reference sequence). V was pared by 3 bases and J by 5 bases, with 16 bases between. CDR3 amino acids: CASSIHGAEGTEAFF. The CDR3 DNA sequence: TGTGCCAGTAGTATTCACGGGGCTGAGGGAACTGAAGCTTTCTTT.

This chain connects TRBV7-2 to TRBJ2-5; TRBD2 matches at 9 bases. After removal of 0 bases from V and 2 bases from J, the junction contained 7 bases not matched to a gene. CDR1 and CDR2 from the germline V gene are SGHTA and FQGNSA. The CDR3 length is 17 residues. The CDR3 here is CASSLARAGGVQETQYF. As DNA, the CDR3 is TGTGCCAGCAGCTTAGCGAGAGCGGGGGGCGTTCAAGAGACCCAGTACTTC.

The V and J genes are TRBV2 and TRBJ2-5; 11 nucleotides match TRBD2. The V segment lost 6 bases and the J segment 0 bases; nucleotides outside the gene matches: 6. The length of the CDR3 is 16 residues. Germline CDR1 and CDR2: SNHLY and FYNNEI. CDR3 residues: CASSLRLAGNQETQYF. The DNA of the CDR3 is TGTGCCAGCAGCCTAAGACTAGCGGGGAACCAAGAGACCCAGTACTTC.

The CDR3 protein is CASSYTPDTGGNEQYF. The CDR3 coding sequence is TGTGCCAGCAGTTATACCCCGGACACTGGAGGCAACGAGCAGTACTTC. V usage is TRBV6-5 and J usage is TRBJ2-7; either TRBD1 or TRBD2 may supply D (5 bases each). Germline V gives CDR1 MNHEY, CDR2 SVGAGI. The CDR3 extends over 16 amino acids. V lost 3 bases and J 5 bases, leaving 20 bases between the germline ends.

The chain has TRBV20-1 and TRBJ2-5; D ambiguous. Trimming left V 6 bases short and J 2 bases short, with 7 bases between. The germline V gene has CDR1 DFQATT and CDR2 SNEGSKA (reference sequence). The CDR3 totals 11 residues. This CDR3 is CSADIQETQYF. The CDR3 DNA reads TGCAGTGCGGATATACAAGAGACCCAGTACTTC.

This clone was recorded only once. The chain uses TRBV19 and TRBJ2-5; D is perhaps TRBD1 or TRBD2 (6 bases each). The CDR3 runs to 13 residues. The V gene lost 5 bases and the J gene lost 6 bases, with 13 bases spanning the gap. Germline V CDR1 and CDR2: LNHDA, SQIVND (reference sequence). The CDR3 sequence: CASSDQGGQTQYF. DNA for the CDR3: TGTGCCAGTAGTGATCAAGGGGGGCAGACCCAGTACTTC.

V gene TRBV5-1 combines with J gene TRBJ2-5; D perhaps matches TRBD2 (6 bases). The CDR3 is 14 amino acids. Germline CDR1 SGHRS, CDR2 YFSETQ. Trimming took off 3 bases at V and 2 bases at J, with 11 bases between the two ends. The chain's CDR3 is CASSSGDLQETQYF. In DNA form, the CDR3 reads TGCGCCAGCAGCTCGGGGGACTTGCAAGAGACCCAGTACTTC.

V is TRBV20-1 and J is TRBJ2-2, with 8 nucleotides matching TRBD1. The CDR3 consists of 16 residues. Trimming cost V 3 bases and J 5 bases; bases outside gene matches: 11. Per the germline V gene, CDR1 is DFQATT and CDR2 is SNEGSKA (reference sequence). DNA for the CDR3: TGCAGTGCTAGTCGCCCAGGACAGGGCCGGACCGGGGAGCTGTTTTTT. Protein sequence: CSASRPGQGRTGELFF.

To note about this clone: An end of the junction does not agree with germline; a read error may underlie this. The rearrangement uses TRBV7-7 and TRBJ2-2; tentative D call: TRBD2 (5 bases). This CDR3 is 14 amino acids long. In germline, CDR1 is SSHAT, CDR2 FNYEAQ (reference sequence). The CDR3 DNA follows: TGTGCTAGCACCCTCGGACTGTACACCGGGGAGCTGTTTTTT. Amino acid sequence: CASTLGLYTGELFF.

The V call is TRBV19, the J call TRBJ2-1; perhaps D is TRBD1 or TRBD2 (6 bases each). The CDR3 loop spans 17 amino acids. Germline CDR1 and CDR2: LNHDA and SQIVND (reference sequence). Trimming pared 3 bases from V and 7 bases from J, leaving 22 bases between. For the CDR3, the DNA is TGTGCCAGTAGTATCAGTATCGTAGTACGGGGGCGAAATGAGCAGTTCTTC. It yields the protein CASSISIVVRGRNEQFF.

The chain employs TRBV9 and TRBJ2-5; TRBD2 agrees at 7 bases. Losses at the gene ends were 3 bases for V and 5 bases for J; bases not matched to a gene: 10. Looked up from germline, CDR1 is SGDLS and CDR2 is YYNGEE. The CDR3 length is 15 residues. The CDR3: CASSGKAGSGETQYF. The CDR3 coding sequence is TGTGCCAGCAGCGGAAAAGCGGGGAGTGGGGAGACCCAGTACTTC.

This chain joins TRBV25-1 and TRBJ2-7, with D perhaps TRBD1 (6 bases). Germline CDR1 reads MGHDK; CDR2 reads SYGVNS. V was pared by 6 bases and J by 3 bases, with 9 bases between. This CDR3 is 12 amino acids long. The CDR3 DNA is TGTGCCAGCAGGGACAGTGGCTACGAGCAGTACTTC. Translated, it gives CASRDSGYEQYF.

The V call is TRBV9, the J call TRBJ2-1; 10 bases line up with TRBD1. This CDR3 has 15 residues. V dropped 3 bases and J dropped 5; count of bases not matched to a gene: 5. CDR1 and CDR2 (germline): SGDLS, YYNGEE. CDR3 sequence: CASSAWTGGNNEQFF. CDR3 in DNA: TGTGCCAGCAGCGCTTGGACAGGGGGGAACAATGAGCAGTTCTTC.

The chain's CDR3 is CASSLVFTSGPTDTQYF. CDR3 nucleotide sequence: TGTGCCAGCAGCTTGGTTTTTACTAGCGGTCCCACAGATACGCAGTATTTT. The V call is TRBV5-4, the J call TRBJ2-3, with TRBD2 matching 8 bases. Germline CDR1 reads SGHNT; CDR2 reads YYREEE (reference sequence). V lost 0 bases to trimming and J lost 2 bases; unmatched junction nucleotides: 8. The CDR3 is made up of 17 amino acids.

The DNA for the CDR3 is TGCGCCAGCAGCCAAGACGCACCAGGACAGAACCTTAACACTGAAGCTTTCTTT. Protein: CASSQDAPGQNLNTEAFF. The chain links TRBV4-1 to TRBJ1-1, with D tentatively TRBD1 (6 bases). Trimming removed 0 bases from V and 2 bases from J, with 19 bases in between. Germline values: CDR1 MGHRA, CDR2 YSYEKL. This CDR3 is 18 amino acids long.

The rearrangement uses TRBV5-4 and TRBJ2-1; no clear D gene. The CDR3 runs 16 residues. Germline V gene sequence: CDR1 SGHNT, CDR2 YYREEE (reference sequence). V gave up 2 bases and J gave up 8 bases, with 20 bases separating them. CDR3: CASSLAYGSPTDEQFF. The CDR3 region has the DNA TGTGCCAGCAGCTTAGCCTACGGGTCGCCGACCGATGAGCAGTTCTTC.

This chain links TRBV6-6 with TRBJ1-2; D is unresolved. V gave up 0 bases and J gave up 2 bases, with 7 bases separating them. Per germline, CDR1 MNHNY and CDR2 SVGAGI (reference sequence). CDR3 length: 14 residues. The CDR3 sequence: CASSYSTGNYGYTF. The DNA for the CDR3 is TGTGCCAGCAGTTACTCGACTGGGAACTATGGCTACACCTTC.

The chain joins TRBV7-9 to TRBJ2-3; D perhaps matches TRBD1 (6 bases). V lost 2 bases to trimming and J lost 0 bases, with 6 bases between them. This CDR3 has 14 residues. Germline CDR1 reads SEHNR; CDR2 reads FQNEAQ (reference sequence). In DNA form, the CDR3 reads TGTGCCAGCAGCTTAACAGGGAGCACAGATACGCAGTATTTT. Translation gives CASSLTGSTDTQYF.

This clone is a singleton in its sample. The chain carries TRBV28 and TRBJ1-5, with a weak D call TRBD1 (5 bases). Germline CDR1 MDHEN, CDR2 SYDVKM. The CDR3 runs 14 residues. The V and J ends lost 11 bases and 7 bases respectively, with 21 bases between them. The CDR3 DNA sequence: TGTGCCTCCGGGGGGAGTAATACGCGGCAGCCCCAGCATTTT. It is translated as CASGGSNTRQPQHF.

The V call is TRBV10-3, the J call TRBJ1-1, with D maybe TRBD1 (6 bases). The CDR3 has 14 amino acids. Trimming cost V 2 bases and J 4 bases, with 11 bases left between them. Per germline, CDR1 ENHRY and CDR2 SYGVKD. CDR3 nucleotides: TGTGCCATCAGTGAGGGGGGGGCTCCCACTGAAGCTTTCTTT. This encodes CAISEGGAPTEAFF.